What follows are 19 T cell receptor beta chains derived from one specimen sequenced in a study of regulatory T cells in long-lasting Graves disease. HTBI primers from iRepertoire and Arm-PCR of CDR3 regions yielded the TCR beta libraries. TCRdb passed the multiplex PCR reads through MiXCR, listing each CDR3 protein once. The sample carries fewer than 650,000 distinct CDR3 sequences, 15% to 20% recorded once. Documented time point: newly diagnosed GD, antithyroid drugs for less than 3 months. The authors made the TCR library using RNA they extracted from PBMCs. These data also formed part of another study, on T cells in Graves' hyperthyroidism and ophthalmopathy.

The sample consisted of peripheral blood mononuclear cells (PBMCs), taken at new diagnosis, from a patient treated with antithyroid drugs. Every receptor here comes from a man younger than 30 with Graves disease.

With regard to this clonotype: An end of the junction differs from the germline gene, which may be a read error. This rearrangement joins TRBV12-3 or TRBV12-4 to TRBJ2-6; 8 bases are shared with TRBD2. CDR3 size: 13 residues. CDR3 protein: CASSPGGANVPTF. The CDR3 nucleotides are TGTGCCAGCAGTCCCGGGGGGGCCAACGTCCCGACTTTC.

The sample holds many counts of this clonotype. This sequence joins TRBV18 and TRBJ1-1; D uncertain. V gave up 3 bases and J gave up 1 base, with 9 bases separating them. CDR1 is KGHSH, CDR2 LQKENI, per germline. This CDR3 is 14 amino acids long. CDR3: CASSPYLGNTEAFF. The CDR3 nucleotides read TGTGCCAGCTCACCTTACCTTGGGAACACTGAAGCTTTCTTT.

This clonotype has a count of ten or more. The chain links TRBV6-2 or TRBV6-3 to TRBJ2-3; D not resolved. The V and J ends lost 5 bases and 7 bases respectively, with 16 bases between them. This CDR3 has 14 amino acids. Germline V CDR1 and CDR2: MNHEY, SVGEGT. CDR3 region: CASSDEAGSNTQYF. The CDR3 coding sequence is TGTGCCAGCAGTGATGAGGCAGGATCTAATACGCAGTATTTT.

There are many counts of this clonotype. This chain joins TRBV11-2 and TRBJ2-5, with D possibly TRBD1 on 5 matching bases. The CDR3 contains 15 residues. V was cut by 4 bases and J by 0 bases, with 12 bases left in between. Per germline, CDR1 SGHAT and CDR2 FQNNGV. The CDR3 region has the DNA TGTGCCAGCAGCTCTTACGCAGGGTACCAAGAGACCCAGTACTTC. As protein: CASSSYAGYQETQYF.

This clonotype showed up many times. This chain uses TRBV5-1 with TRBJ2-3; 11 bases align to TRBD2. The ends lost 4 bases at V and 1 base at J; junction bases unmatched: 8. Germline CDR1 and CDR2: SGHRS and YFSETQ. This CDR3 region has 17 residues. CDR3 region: CASSPRLAGLRTDTQYF. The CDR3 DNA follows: TGCGCCAGCAGCCCGCGACTAGCGGGGCTACGCACAGATACGCAGTATTTT.

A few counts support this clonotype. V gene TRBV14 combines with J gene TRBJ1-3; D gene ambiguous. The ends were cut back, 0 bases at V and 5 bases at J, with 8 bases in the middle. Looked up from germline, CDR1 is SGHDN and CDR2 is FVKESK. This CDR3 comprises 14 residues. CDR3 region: CASSQDFGRNTIYF. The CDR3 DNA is TGTGCCAGCAGCCAAGATTTCGGACGAAACACCATATATTTT.

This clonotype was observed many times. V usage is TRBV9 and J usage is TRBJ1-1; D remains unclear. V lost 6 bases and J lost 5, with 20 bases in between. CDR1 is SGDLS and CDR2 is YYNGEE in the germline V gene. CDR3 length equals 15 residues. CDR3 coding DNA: TGTGCCAGCACCATTTCCCCCACGCTTAGGACTGAAGCTTTCTTT. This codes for CASTISPTLRTEAFF.

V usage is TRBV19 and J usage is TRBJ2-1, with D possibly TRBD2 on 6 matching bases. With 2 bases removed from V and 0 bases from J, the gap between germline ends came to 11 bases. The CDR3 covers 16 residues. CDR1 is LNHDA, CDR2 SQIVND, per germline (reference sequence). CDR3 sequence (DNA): TGTGCCAGTAGTATAAGCGGGCTCAGCTCCTACAATGAGCAGTTCTTC. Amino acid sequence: CASSISGLSSYNEQFF.

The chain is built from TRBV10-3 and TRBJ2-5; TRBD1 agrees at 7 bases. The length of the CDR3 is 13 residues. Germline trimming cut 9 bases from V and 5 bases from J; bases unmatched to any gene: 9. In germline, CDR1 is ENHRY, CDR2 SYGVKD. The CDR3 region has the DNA TGTGCCATTCGGGCACAGGGGCAGGAGACCCAGTACTTC. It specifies CAIRAQGQETQYF.

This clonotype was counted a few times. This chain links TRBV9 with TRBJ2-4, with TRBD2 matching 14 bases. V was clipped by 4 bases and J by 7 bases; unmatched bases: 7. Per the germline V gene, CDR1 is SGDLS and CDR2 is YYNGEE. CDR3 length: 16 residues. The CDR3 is CASSTGLAGVLNIQYF. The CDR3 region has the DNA TGTGCCAGCAGCACGGGACTAGCGGGAGTTCTGAACATTCAGTACTTC.

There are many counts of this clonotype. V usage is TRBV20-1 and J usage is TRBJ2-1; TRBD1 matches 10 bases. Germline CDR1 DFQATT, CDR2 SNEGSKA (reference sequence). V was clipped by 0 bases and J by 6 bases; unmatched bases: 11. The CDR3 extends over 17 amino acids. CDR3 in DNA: TGCAGTGCTAGAGATTGGATGGGACAGGGGTTTAGCAATGAGCAGTTCTTC. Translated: CSARDWMGQGFSNEQFF.

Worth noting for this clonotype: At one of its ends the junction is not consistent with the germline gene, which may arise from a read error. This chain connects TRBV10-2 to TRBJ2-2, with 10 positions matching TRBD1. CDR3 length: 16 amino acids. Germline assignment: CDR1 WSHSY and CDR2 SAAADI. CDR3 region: CASTERDRGATGELFF. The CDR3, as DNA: TGCGCCAGCACTGAGAGGGACAGGGGTGCCACCGGGGAGCTGTTTTTT.

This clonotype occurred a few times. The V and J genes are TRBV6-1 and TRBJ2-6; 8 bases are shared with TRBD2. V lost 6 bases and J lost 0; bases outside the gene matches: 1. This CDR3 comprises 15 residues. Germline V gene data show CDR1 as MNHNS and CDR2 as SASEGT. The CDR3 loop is CASSGRASGANVLTF. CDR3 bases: TGTGCCAGCAGCGGGAGGGCCTCTGGGGCCAACGTCCTGACTTTC.

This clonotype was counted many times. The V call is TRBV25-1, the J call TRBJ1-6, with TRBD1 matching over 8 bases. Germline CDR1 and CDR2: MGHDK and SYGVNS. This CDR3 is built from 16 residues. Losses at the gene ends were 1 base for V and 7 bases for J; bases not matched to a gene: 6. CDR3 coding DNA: TGTGCCAGCAGTGAATGGGGGACAGGAGCAAATTCACCCCTCCACTTT. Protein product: CASSEWGTGANSPLHF. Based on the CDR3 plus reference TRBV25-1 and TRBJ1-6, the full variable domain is EADIYQTPRYLVIGTGKKITLECSQTMGHDKMYWYQQDPGMELHLIHYSYGVNSTEKGDLSSESTVSRIRTEHFPLTLESARPSHTSQYLCASSEWGTGANSPLHFGNGTRLTVT.

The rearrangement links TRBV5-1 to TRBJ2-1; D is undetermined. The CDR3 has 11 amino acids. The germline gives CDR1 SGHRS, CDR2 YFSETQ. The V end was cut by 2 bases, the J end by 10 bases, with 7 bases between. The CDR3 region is CASSFELEQFF. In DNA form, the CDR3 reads TGCGCCAGCAGCTTTGAACTAGAGCAGTTCTTC.

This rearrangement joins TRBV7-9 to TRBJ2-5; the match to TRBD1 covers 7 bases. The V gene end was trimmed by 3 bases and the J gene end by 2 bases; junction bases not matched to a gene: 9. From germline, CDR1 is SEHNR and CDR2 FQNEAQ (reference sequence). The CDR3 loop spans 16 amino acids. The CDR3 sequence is CASSFNRGWAQETQYF. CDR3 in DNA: TGTGCCAGCAGCTTTAACAGGGGCTGGGCACAAGAGACCCAGTACTTC.

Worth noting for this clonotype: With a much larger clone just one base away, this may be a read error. Here the CDR3 reads CASSWDSRRVADTQYF. The CDR3 bases are TGTGCCAGCAGTTGGGATAGCAGGAGAGTGGCAGATACGCAGTATTTT. The chain is built from TRBV6-2 or TRBV6-3 and TRBJ2-3, with unresolved D. The length of the CDR3 is 16 residues. The germline V gene encodes CDR1 MNHEY and CDR2 SVGEGT. V was cut by 4 bases and J by 4 bases, with 18 bases left in between.

Here the CDR3 reads CASSQGGQGAYEAFF. The DNA for the CDR3 is TGCGCCAGCAGCCAAGGCGGACAGGGAGCCTATGAAGCTTTCTTT. The chain has TRBV4-1 and TRBJ1-1; 8 bases are a match to TRBD1. This CDR3 is 15 amino acids long. V lost 1 base, J lost 7 bases, and 8 bases stayed unmatched. Germline V lookup: CDR1 MGHRA, CDR2 YSYEKL.

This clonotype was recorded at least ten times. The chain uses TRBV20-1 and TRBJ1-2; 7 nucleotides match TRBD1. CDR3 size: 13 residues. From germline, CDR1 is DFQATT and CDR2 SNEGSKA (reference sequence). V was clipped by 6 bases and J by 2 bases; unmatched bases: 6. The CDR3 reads CSAPDRQNYGYTF. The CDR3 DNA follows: TGCAGTGCCCCGGACAGGCAGAACTATGGCTACACCTTC.